This T cell receptor beta chain is drawn from a study of circulating tumor DNA in untreated peripheral T-cell lymphoma. Produced via immunoSEQ multiplex PCR; TCRdb's table is partial and in-frame only. The sample shows about 1,800 clones, around 87% of them seen only once. The CDR3 is made up of 15 amino acids. The tumor tissue sample was taken at baseline before any treatment. V is TRBV1 and J is TRBJ1-1. TRBV1 is annotated as a pseudogene. This TCR came from a human donor with peripheral T-cell lymphoma. The sample was tumor tissue. The CDR3 DNA reads as TGCACCAGCAGCCAAGATCTGGGGGGACACACTGAAGCTTTCTTT. Amino acids: CTSSQDLGGHTEAFF.